This TCR beta chain appears in the sequencing data of a study of tumor and adjacent non-tumor tissue in lung cancer. RNA was extracted from bulk tissue without any cell sorting. Distant lung tissue was collected more than 3 cm away from the tumor edge. Three rounds of nested PCR, following a modified ARM-PCR protocol, produced the TCRbeta library. Using its own MiXCR run on the multiplex PCR reads, TCRdb lists one record per CDR3 protein. The sample consists of 40,000 to 45,000 distinct CDR3 sequences, roughly 60% of them appearing once. Trimming cost V 7 bases and J 10 bases, with 17 bases left between them. CDR1 is SGHNT and CDR2 is YENEEA in the germline V gene. The CDR3 is 13 residues long.

The receptor was isolated from a man aged 45-60 years with non-small cell lung cancer. The V gene is TRBV11-3, the J gene TRBJ2-1; D gene ambiguous. Material: distant non-tumor lung tissue. CDR3 protein: CASNPSGVKEQFF. The DNA of the CDR3 is TGTGCCAGCAACCCGAGTGGTGTGAAGGAGCAGTTCTTC.